A single sample is the source of the 19 T cell receptor beta chains below, sequenced in a study of cytomegalovirus exposure and HLA in healthy donors (dated by TCRdb to about 2017). Libraries were constructed by the immunoSEQ multiplex PCR assay. A mixture of 60 forward primers for TCR Vbeta segments and 13 reverse primers for TCR Jbeta segments was used in the multiplex PCR. Entries here come from immuneACCESS through TCRdb and include only in-frame sequences with V and J called. Some clones fail to appear in such tables; in the studies checked, an unresolved V gene covers under half of the shortfall, and the cause of the remainder is unknown. The table for this sample records roughly 71,000 clones. The ten largest clones add up to 4.5% to 6.5% of the sample. Sequencing input: PBMCs. The origin of the receptors is a woman aged 40 to 50 in good health and CMV-seropositive.

The chain has TRBV28 and TRBJ2-1, with 9 nucleotides matching TRBD2. After removal of 5 bases from V and 8 bases from J, the junction contained 10 bases not matched to a gene. This CDR3 comprises 15 residues. Germline V gives CDR1 MDHEN, CDR2 SYDVKM. In DNA, the CDR3 is TGTGCCAGCAGTGCCGCCGGGACTAGCAAGGATGAGCAGTTCTTC. It translates to CASSAAGTSKDEQFF.

The chain couples TRBV5-6 to TRBJ1-1; no firm D call. Germline CDR1 and CDR2: SGHDT and YYEEEE. CDR3 size: 13 residues. Trimming removed 1 base from V and 0 bases from J, with 4 bases in between. Written as DNA, the CDR3 is TGTGCCAGCAGCTTGACAATGAACACTGAAGCTTTCTTT. As protein: CASSLTMNTEAFF.

This chain joins TRBV11-2 and TRBJ2-3; no clear D. The V gene lost 0 bases and the J gene lost 6 bases, with 4 bases spanning the gap. The CDR3 is made up of 12 amino acids. CDR1 SGHAT and CDR2 FQNNGV come from the germline V gene. CDR3 residues: CASSLDGDTQYF. The CDR3, as DNA: TGTGCCAGCAGCTTAGATGGCGATACGCAGTATTTT.

The chain combines TRBV19 with TRBJ2-1; possible D gene TRBD1, 6 bases. Trimming cost V 2 bases and J 2 bases, with 19 bases left between them. Germline assignment: CDR1 LNHDA and CDR2 SQIVND (reference sequence). CDR3 size: 18 residues. The CDR3 DNA sequence: TGTGCCAGTAGTATAATTATCGGACAGATTCAACCCTACAATGAGCAGTTCTTC. The encoded protein is CASSIIIGQIQPYNEQFF.

This rearrangement joins TRBV9 to TRBJ1-5, with 8 bases aligning to TRBD1. CDR3 length equals 15 residues. Per germline, CDR1 SGDLS and CDR2 YYNGEE. The V and J ends lost 4 bases and 4 bases, in that order; junction bases with no gene match: 7. Written as DNA, the CDR3 is TGTGCCAGCAGCCGAACTGGGACAGGTAATCAGCCCCAGCATTTT. This gives the protein CASSRTGTGNQPQHF.

The chain recombines TRBV2 with TRBJ1-2; D is possibly TRBD1 (5 bases). The length of the CDR3 is 14 residues. The V and J ends lost 6 bases and 1 base respectively, with 12 bases between them. CDR1 and CDR2 from the germline V gene are SNHLY and FYNNEI. CDR3 region: CASRVDRINYGYTF. The CDR3 region has the DNA TGTGCCAGCAGGGTTGACAGAATTAACTATGGCTACACCTTC.

The chain uses TRBV7-2 and TRBJ2-1; D is perhaps TRBD2 (5 bases). With 5 bases removed from V and 12 bases from J, the gap between germline ends came to 29 bases. CDR1 and CDR2 from the germline V gene are SGHTA and FQGNSA. The CDR3 runs to 17 residues. The CDR3 reads CASSPHRGLATPSRQFF. CDR3 bases: TGTGCCAGCAGCCCTCATCGAGGCCTAGCAACCCCCTCGCGGCAGTTCTTC.

This chain connects TRBV7-3 to TRBJ2-7, with 7 positions matching TRBD2. Germline assignment: CDR1 SGHTA and CDR2 FQGTGA. J gave up 7 bases and V 4 bases, and 4 bases lay outside the gene matches. The CDR3 length is 12 residues. For the CDR3, the DNA is TGTGCCAGCAGCTGGGGGGGAGGGGAGCAGTACTTC. It codes for CASSWGGGEQYF.

The chain uses TRBV25-1 and TRBJ2-1; 11 nucleotides align to TRBD2. There are 15 residues in the CDR3. In germline, CDR1 is MGHDK, CDR2 SYGVNS. Trimming took 1 base from V and 15 from J; bases not matched to a gene: 11. The DNA for the CDR3 is TGTGCCAGCAGTGAATCGACTAGCGGGGCCCCTGAGGTGTTCTTC. This sequence encodes CASSESTSGAPEVFF.

The rearrangement links TRBV10-1 to TRBJ1-5; D is possibly TRBD1 (6 bases). Germline lookup yields CDR1 WNHNN and CDR2 SYGVQD (reference sequence). With 6 bases removed from V and 5 bases from J, the gap between germline ends came to 20 bases. The CDR3 runs 16 residues. The CDR3: CASRHLLGGLYQPQHF. CDR3 bases: TGCGCCAGCAGACATCTTCTGGGGGGGCTTTATCAGCCCCAGCATTTT.

The chain is built from TRBV28 and TRBJ1-5; the match to TRBD1 covers 7 bases. Trimming took 1 base from V and 5 from J; bases not matched to a gene: 5. Germline V gives CDR1 MDHEN, CDR2 SYDVKM. This CDR3 spans 15 amino acids. This CDR3 is CASSLLWDSDQPQHF. In DNA form, the CDR3 reads TGTGCCAGCAGTTTATTATGGGACAGCGATCAGCCCCAGCATTTT. The full variable domain, its missing parts supplied by reference TRBV28 and TRBJ1-5, is DVKVTQSSRYLVKRTGEKVFLECVQDMDHENMFWYRQDPGLGLRLIYFSYDVKMKEKGDIPEGYSVSREKKERFSLILESASTNQTSMYLCASSLLWDSDQPQHFGDGTRLSIL.

The chain uses TRBV20-1 and TRBJ1-4; D is unresolved. The CDR3 has 11 amino acids. Germline V lookup: CDR1 DFQATT, CDR2 SNEGSKA (reference sequence). Trimming shortened V by 6 bases and J by 8 bases, and 10 bases separated the two germline ends. CDR3 bases: TGCAGTGCCGGGTCCTCGGAAAAACTGTTTTTT. Residues: CSAGSSEKLFF.

The V and J genes are TRBV19 and TRBJ1-4, with 7 bases lining up with TRBD1. Germline V gene sequence: CDR1 LNHDA, CDR2 SQIVND (reference sequence). This CDR3 has 15 amino acids. Losses at the gene ends were 0 bases for V and 7 bases for J; bases not matched to a gene: 5. CDR3 region: CASSIEGQSGEKLFF. The CDR3 DNA sequence: TGTGCCAGTAGTATAGAGGGACAGTCGGGTGAAAAACTGTTTTTT.

This chain joins TRBV11-1 and TRBJ2-5, with TRBD2 matching 9 bases. The J call is doubtful: the DNA matches TRBJ2-7 better. The CDR3 is 18 amino acids. Germline V gene sequence: CDR1 SGHAT, CDR2 FQDESV (reference sequence). The CDR3 sequence is CASSLVMASGTITYEQYF. The CDR3 bases are TGTGCCAGCAGCTTAGTTATGGCTAGCGGGACTATAACCTACGAGCAGTACTTC.

The chain uses TRBV28 and TRBJ2-7; 10 bases are shared with TRBD1. The CDR3 has 14 residues. CDR1 is MDHEN, CDR2 SYDVKM, per germline. Germline trimming cut 8 bases from V and 4 bases from J; bases unmatched to any gene: 8. The CDR3 loop reads CASWTTGGKYEQYF. CDR3 sequence (DNA): TGTGCCAGCTGGACGACAGGGGGCAAGTACGAGCAGTACTTC.

The chain links TRBV11-2 to TRBJ2-5, with 10 bases matching TRBD2. V was clipped by 5 bases and J by 5 bases; unmatched bases: 14. This CDR3 is built from 17 residues. CDR1 is SGHAT and CDR2 is FQNNGV in the germline V gene. The CDR3 loop is CASSPGSSGRTGETQYF. The DNA of the CDR3 is TGTGCCAGCAGCCCCGGGTCTAGCGGGAGAACGGGGGAGACCCAGTACTTC.

The chain links TRBV5-4 to TRBJ2-7; 9 positions match TRBD1. Germline V gene lookup returns CDR1 SGHNT and CDR2 YYREEE (reference sequence). CDR3 length: 16 amino acids. V lost 4 bases and J lost 2; bases outside the gene matches: 10. CDR3 in DNA: TGTGCCAGCAGCGGAGGAACAGGGGGCATGGCCTACGAGCAGTACTTC. Translated, it gives CASSGGTGGMAYEQYF.

This chain joins TRBV28 and TRBJ1-2, with 7 bases aligning to TRBD1. The CDR3 consists of 13 residues. The V gene's germline CDR1 is MDHEN and CDR2 SYDVKM. V lost 5 bases to trimming and J lost 8 bases; unmatched junction nucleotides: 8. In DNA form, the CDR3 reads TGTGCCAGCAGTATTGACAGGGCGGGGGGCTACACCTTC. Its protein is CASSIDRAGGYTF.

The rearrangement uses TRBV7-6 and TRBJ2-5, with a possible D match to TRBD1 (5 bases). The J call may be mistaken, given a closer DNA end match to TRBJ2-7. Germline CDR1 SGHVS, CDR2 FNYEAQ. This CDR3 is built from 13 residues. CDR3 bases: TGTGCCAGCAGCCCACGGACACGCTACGAGCAGTACTTC. Its translation: CASSPRTRYEQYF.